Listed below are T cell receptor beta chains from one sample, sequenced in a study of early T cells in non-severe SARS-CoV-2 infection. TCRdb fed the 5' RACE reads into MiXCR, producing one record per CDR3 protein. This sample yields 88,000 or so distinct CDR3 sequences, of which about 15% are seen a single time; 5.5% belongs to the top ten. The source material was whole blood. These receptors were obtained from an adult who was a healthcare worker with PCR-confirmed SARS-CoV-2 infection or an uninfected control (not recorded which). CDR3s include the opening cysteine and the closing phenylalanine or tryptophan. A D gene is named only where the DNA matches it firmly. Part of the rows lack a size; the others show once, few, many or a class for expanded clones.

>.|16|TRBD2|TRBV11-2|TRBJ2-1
CASSLVAGGGFYEQFF
TGTGCCAGCAGCTTAGTAGCGGGAGGGGGTTTCTATGAGCAGTTCTTC
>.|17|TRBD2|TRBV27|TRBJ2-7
CASSPSLGLAEGFEQYF
TGTGCCAGCAGTCCATCCTTAGGACTAGCGGAAGGATTCGAGCAGTACTTC
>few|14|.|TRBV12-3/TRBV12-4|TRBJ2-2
CASSLGQFTGELFF
TGTGCCAGCAGTTTAGGACAGTTCACCGGGGAGCTGTTTTTT
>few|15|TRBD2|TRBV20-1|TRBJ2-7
CSATSAAGDVAEQYF
TGCAGTGCTACCTCGGCAGCGGGAGACGTTGCCGAGCAGTACTTC
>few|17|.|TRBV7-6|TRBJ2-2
CASSFSVGLSNTGELFF
TGTGCCAGCAGCTTTTCGGTAGGACTTTCGAACACCGGGGAGCTGTTTTTT
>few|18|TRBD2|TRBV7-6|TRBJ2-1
CASSPRLAGDGPYNEQFF
TGTGCCAGCAGCCCAAGACTAGCGGGAGACGGGCCCTACAATGAGCAGTTCTTC
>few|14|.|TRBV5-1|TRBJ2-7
CASSLEENPYEQYF
TGCGCCAGCAGCTTGGAGGAGAATCCCTACGAGCAGTACTTC
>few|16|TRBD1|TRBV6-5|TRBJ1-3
CASSLSPGQAGNTIYF
TGTGCCAGCAGCTTGAGTCCGGGACAGGCGGGAAACACCATATATTTT
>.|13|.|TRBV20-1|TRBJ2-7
CSAGSGLPHEQYF
TGCAGTGCCGGGTCGGGCCTGCCCCACGAGCAGTACTTC
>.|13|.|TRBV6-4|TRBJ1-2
CASRPDGEYGYTF
TGTGCCAGCAGACCGGACGGGGAATATGGCTACACCTTC
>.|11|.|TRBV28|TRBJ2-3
CASTPRDILYF
TGTGCCAGCACCCCGCGGGACATTCTGTATTTT
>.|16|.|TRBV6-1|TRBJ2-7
CASRGLAGSISYEQYF
TGTGCCAGCAGAGGCCTAGCCGGGAGTATCTCCTACGAGCAGTACTTC
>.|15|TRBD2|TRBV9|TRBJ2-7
CASSVGPSGSYEQYF
TGTGCCAGCAGCGTAGGTCCTAGCGGGAGCTACGAGCAGTACTTC
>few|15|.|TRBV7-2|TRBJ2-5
CASSFGDRFQETQYF
TGTGCCAGCAGCTTTGGCGACAGATTTCAAGAGACCCAGTACTTC
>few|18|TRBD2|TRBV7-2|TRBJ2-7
CASSSEAVGLAGSYEQYF
TGTGCCAGCAGCTCCGAGGCAGTGGGACTAGCGGGATCCTACGAGCAGTACTTC
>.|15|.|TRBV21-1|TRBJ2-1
CASTSQGTRSNEQFF
TGTGCCAGCACCAGTCAAGGGACCAGGTCCAATGAGCAGTTCTTC
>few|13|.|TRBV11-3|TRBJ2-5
CASSLASQETQYF
TGTGCCAGCAGCTTAGCCAGCCAAGAGACCCAGTACTTC
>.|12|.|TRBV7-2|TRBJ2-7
CASSLVGYEQYF
TGTGCCAGCAGCTTAGTAGGATACGAGCAGTACTTC
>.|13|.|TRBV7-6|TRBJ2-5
CASSLAGGKTQYF
TGTGCCAGCAGCTTAGCGGGAGGAAAGACCCAGTACTTC
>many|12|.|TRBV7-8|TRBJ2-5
CASRISGPTQYF
TGTGCCAGCAGGATATCGGGTCCTACCCAGTACTTC
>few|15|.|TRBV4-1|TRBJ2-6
CASRHPPSGANVLTF
TGCGCCAGCAGGCATCCCCCCTCTGGGGCCAACGTCCTGACTTTC